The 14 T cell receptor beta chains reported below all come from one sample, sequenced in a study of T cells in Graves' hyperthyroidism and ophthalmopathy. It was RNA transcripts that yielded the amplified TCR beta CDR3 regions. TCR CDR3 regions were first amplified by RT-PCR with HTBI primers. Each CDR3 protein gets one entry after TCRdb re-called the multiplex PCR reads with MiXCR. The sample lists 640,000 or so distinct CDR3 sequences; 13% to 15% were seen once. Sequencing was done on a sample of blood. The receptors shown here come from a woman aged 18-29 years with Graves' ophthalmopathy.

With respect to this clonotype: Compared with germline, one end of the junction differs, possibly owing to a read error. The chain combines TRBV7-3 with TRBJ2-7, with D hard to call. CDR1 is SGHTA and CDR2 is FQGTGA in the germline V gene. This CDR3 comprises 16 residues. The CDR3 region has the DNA TGCGCCAGCAGCCTCCGGACCCTAGATAAAACCTACGAGCAGTACTTC. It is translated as CASSLRTLDKTYEQYF.

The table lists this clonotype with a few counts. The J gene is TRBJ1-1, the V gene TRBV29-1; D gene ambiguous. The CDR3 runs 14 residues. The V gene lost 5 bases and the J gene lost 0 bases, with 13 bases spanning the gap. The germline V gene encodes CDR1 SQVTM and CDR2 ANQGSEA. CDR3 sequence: CSVIVGAMNTEAFF. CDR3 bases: TGCAGCGTTATAGTCGGAGCCATGAACACTGAAGCTTTCTTT.

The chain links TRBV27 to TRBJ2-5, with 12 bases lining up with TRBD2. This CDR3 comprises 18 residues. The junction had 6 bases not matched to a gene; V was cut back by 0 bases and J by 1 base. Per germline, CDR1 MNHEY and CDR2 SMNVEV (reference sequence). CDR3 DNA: TGTGCCAGCAGTTTATCGAGGCTAGCGGGAGGGCTCCAAGAGACCCAGTACTTC. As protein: CASSLSRLAGGLQETQYF.

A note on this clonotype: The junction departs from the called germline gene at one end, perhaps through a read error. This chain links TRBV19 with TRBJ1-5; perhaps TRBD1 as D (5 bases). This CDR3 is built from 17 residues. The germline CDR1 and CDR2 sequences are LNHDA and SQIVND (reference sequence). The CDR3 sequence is CAVSPYFDSNSNQPRHF. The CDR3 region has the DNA TGTGCCGTTTCCCCGTACTTCGACAGCAATAGCAATCAGCCCCGGCATTTT.

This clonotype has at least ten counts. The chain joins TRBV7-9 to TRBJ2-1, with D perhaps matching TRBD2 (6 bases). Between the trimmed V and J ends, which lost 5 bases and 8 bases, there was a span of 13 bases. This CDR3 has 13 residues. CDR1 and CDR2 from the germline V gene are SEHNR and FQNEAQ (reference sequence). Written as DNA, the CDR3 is TGTGCCAGCAGCCAAAAACTAGCTGATGAGCAGTTCTTC. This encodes CASSQKLADEQFF.

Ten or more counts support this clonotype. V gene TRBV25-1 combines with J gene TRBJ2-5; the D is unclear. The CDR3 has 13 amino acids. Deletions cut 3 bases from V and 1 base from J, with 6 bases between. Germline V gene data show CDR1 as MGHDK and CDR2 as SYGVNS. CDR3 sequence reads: CASSDGSQETQYF. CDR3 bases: TGTGCCAGCAGTGATGGCAGCCAAGAGACCCAGTACTTC.

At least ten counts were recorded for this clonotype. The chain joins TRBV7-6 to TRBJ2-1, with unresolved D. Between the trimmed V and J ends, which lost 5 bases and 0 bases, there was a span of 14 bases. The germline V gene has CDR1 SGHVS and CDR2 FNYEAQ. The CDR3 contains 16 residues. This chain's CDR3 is CASSPEWRSSYNEQFF. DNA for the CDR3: TGTGCCAGCAGCCCTGAGTGGCGGAGCTCCTACAATGAGCAGTTCTTC.

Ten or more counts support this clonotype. This chain's CDR3 is CASSFSGGRSYNEQFF. The CDR3 coding sequence is TGTGCCAGCAGCTTTAGCGGGGGCCGCTCCTACAATGAGCAGTTCTTC. The chain uses TRBV7-9 and TRBJ2-1; 9 nucleotides line up with TRBD2. The CDR3 runs to 16 residues. Germline loops: CDR1 SEHNR, CDR2 FQNEAQ (reference sequence). V lost 3 bases, J lost 0 bases, and 3 bases stayed unmatched.

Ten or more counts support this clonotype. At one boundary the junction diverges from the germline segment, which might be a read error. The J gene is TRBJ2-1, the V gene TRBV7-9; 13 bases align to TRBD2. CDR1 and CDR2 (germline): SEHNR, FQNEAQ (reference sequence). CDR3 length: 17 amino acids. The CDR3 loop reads CASSQRLAGGLYSEQFF. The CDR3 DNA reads TGTGCCAGCAGCCAGAGACTAGCGGGAGGCCTCTACAGTGAGCAGTTCTTC.

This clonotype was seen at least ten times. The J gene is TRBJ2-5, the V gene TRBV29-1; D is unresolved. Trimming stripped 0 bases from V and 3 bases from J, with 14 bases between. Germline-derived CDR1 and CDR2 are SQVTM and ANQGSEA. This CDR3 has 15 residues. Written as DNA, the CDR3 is TGCAGCGTTGAAGATCCTTGGGAACTAAAAGAGACCCAGTACTTC. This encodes CSVEDPWELKETQYF.

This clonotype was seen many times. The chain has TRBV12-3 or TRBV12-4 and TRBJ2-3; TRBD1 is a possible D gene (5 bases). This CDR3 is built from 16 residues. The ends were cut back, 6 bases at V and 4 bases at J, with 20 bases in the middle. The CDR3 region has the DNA TGTGCCAGCAGCCCGACCCTCCCAGGGTTGGCAGATACGCAGTATTTT. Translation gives CASSPTLPGLADTQYF.

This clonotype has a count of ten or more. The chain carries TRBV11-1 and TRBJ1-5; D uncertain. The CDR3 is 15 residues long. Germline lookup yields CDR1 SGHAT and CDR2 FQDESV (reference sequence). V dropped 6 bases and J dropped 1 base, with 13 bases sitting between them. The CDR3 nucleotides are TGTGCCAGCAGTCCCAGCCGGGAAAGCAATCAGCCCCAGCATTTT. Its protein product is CASSPSRESNQPQHF.

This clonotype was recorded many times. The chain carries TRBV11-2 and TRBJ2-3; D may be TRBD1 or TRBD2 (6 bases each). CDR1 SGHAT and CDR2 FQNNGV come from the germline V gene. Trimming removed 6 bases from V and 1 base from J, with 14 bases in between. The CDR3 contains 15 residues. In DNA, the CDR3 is TGTGCCAGCAGTCTGGGGGGCCTAGGCACAGATACGCAGTATTTT. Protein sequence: CASSLGGLGTDTQYF.

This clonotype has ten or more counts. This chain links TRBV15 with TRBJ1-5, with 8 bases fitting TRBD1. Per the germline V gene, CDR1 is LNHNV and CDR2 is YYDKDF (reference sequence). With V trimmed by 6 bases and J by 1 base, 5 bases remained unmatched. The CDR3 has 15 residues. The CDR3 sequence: CATSKQGGSNQPQHF. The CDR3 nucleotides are TGTGCCACCAGTAAACAGGGGGGGAGCAATCAGCCCCAGCATTTT.